The TCR beta chain described here comes from a study of blood T cell repertoires in COVID-19. Study overall: Sources were T cells, B-cell-depleted T cells, or PBMCs; the material itself was cDNA or gDNA.

CDR1 is SGHTS, CDR2 YDEGEE, per germline. V was pared by 5 bases and J by 2 bases, with 4 bases of the junction left unmatched. This CDR3 is 14 amino acids long. This table comes from immunoSEQ multiplex PCR, and its TCRdb copy is limited to in-frame clones, with some not included. The data hold 200,000 to 300,000 clones, with approximately 88% observed a single time. The chain has TRBV5-8 and TRBJ1-5, with TRBD1 matching over 7 bases. This clonotype originated in a middle-aged woman with acute COVID-19. The sample taken for sequencing was PBMCs or T cells enriched from blood (not recorded which). In DNA, the CDR3 is TGTGCCAGCAGATACCAGGGGGGCAATCAGCCCCAGCATTTT. This codes for CASRYQGGNQPQHF.